This T cell receptor beta chain was profiled in a study of blood T cell repertoires in COVID-19. Study at large: Both acute and convalescent COVID-19 samples were obtained from the United States, Italy and Spain. T cells, B-cell-depleted T cells, or PBMCs provided the cDNA or gDNA that served as material.

Trimming took off 4 bases at V and 6 bases at J, with 11 bases between the two ends. Germline CDR1 is KGHDR and CDR2 is SFDVKD. The CDR3 totals 14 residues. This table comes from immunoSEQ multiplex PCR, and its TCRdb copy is limited to in-frame clones, with some not included. The top ten hold approximately 9.2% of the sample, which has under 150,000 clones, about four fifths seen once. The sequenced sample was peripheral blood. The sequence was obtained from a human donor with acute or convalescent COVID-19. The donor label of this sample is uncertain. This sequence joins TRBV24-1 and TRBJ2-2; D not certain. Here the CDR3 reads CATSDPRSAGELFF. CDR3 nucleotide sequence: TGTGCCACCAGTGACCCCCGGTCGGCCGGGGAGCTGTTTTTT.